This TCR beta chain was identified in a study of shared clonotypes between healthy human individuals. Study at large: Donors had three CD4 naive, three CD4 memory, two CD8 naive and one CD8 memory plate apiece.

Assay used: immunoSEQ multiplex PCR; TCRdb lists only in-frame clones, some missing. The sample includes 800,000 to 1,200,000 clones, about 84% of them seen just once. The CDR3 is made up of 14 amino acids. Germline V CDR1 and CDR2: MDHEN, SYDVKM. V was clipped by 3 bases and J by 2 bases, with 8 bases between them. Comments on this clone: Its antigen is unidentified. The sample has other DNA sequences that encode this CDR3 too.

Study outcomes and limitations: Around 5% of naive CD4 clonotypes were common to a few donors.

Healthy HIV-negative adults with no recent acute infections or vaccinations were recruited as donors. Sequencing was carried out using memory CD4+ T cells from PBMCs. The subset was: CD45RA-negative fraction. The clonotype was recovered from a man aged 18 to 30 in good health. Some clones in this sample may be carry-over from other donors' samples. This rearrangement joins TRBV28 to TRBJ1-3; a possible D gene is TRBD1 (6 bases). The CDR3 spells CASSLGGTGNTIYF. The DNA of the CDR3 is TGTGCCAGCAGTTTGGGGGGCACTGGAAACACCATATATTTT.